The clone carrying this TCR beta chain occurred many times. Its antigen is not identified. Losses at the gene ends were 3 bases for V and 0 bases for J; bases not matched to a gene: 5. The germline V gene has CDR1 SGDLS and CDR2 YYNGEE. There are 18 residues in the CDR3. The source of the sample is a study of breast tumors, draining lymph nodes, adjacent tissues. Points from the study as a whole: Most tumor T cells seemingly derive from lymph node, then expand in tumor. Luminal-like breast cancer showed significantly greater tumor-nontumor repertoire similarity than basal-like breast cancer did. Tumors had less TCR diversity than lymph nodes, more than nontumor tissue. That most tumor T cells come from lymph nodes remained unproven.

TCRdb re-called the multiplex PCR reads with MiXCR, one entry per CDR3 protein. The table records 15,000 or so distinct CDR3 sequences, less than 70% of them present only once. V is TRBV9 and J is TRBJ2-5, with 16 bases matching TRBD2. The clonotype originates from a female donor with breast cancer. Some clones in this sample may be carry-over from other donors' samples. The sequenced material came from tumor-adjacent breast tissue. The CDR3 DNA reads TGTGCCAGCAGCGCTTACGGGACTAGCGGGGGGGACCAAGAGACCCAGTACTTC. As protein: CASSAYGTSGGDQETQYF.